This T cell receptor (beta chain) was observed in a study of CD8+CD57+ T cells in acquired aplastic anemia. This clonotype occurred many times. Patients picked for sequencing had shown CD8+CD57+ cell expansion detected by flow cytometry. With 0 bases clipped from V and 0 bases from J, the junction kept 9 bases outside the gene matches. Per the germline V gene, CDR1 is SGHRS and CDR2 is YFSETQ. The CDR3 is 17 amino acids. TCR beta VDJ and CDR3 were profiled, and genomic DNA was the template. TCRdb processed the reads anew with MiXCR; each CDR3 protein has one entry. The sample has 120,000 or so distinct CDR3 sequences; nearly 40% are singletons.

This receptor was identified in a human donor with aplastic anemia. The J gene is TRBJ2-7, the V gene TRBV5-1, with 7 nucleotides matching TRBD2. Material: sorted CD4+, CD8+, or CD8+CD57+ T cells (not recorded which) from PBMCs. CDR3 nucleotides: TGCGCCAGCAGCTTGGCGCGTAACTCGGGAGGCTCCTACGAGCAGTACTTC. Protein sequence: CASSLARNSGGSYEQYF.